This T cell receptor beta chain was identified during a study of cytomegalovirus exposure and HLA in healthy donors. V gave up 6 bases and J gave up 3 bases, with 6 bases separating them. The CDR3 is 11 amino acids. The germline V gene has CDR1 MDHEN and CDR2 SYDVKM. At collection, donors were nominally healthy, but unrecorded immune exposures were probable. Study-wide findings and caveats: Later analysis showed TCR association rates varying by HLA locus, highest for DRB1 and lowest for HLA-C. Reportedly, fewer N-insertions than the approximately 700-donor mean appeared in an Asian-associated ancestry cluster in a later analysis.

This clone was counted only a few times. No antigen is known for it. PCR was performed using 60 Vbeta and 13 Jbeta primers. How the authors handled the data: Among the unique TCR beta chains that a later analysis counted, about 84 million in all, about 11 million were shared. The data were produced by immunoSEQ multiplex PCR, yet TCRdb's version contains in-frame clones alone and is incomplete. V, J and clone size are taken as reported in that table, and D and trimming were inferred from the DNA itself. The sample has about 200,000 clones; about four fifths are singletons. The V call is TRBV28, the J call TRBJ2-7; D unclear. This TCR was sampled from a man younger than 30 in good health and CMV-seronegative. Specimen: PBMCs. The CDR3 DNA reads TGTGCCAGCAGCTCGAGCTACGAGCAGTACTTC. It is translated as CASSSSYEQYF.